This T cell receptor beta chain stems from a study of cytomegalovirus exposure and HLA in healthy donors. General study findings and limits: Sequence variants that were highly shared formed a cluster that was likely a sequencing artifact. For most TCR beta V segments, an earlier analysis put the productive rate at about 87% or about 30% of the time.

V gave up 3 bases and J gave up 4 bases; unmatched junction bases: 0. CDR1 and CDR2 (germline): SGHDT, YYEEEE. This CDR3 contains 14 residues. In the PCR, 60 Vbeta and 13 Jbeta primers were used. Original data processing: An analysis performed later counted roughly 80 million unique TCR beta chains (roughly 11 million of them shared). The protocol was immunoSEQ multiplex PCR, while the TCRdb copy is restricted to in-frame clones and leaves out a portion. The V and J calls and clone size come from that table; D and trimming were worked out from the DNA. Recorded for this sample: roughly 220,000 clones. On this clone itself: Its target is unknown.

The V call is TRBV5-6, the J call TRBJ2-5; 13 bases align to TRBD2. Source material: PBMCs. This clonotype originated in a girl aged 2 to 10 in good health and CMV-seropositive. The CDR3 coding sequence is TGTGCCAGCAGCTGGACTAGCGGGAGAGAGACCCAGTACTTC. Amino acid sequence: CASSWTSGRETQYF.